The text below deals with one T cell receptor (beta chain). Its antigen is not known. The source of the sample is a study of cytomegalovirus exposure and HLA in healthy donors. Sequencing used immunoSEQ multiplex PCR; TCRdb keeps in-frame clones, though not all of them. The table includes about 72,000 clones, less than 95% detected once. Trimming removed 4 bases at V and 4 bases at J, with 17 bases between. The CDR3 sequence is 15 residues long. CDR1 is SGHTS, CDR2 YDEGEE, per germline. Study-wide findings and caveats: The majority of TCR sequences were rare, yet some public TCRs appeared in many donors.

The clonotype originates from a woman in her late teens or twenties in good health and CMV-seronegative. Input material: PBMCs. The rearrangement joins TRBV5-8 to TRBJ2-5; possible D gene TRBD1, 8 bases. CDR3 bases: TGTGCCAGCAGCATCGGACAGGGAGGGACAGAGACCCAGTACTTC. Translating gives CASSIGQGGTETQYF.